What follows are 28 T cell receptor beta chains derived from one specimen sequenced in a study of beta chain features in type 1 diabetes. The authors reverse transcribed all of the isolated RNA, so sequencing captured expressed TCRB transcripts. Using immunoSEQ multiplex PCR, the repertoire was profiled, and TCRdb retains in-frame clones only, with some absent. The top ten hold 1.1% to 1.5% of the sample, which has around 150,000 clones, roughly 7.2% seen once. Sequencing used central memory CD4+ T cells from blood. The source is a woman aged 25-40 years in good health.

The J gene is TRBJ2-3, the V gene TRBV28, with 8 nucleotides matching TRBD1. V shed 4 bases and J 5 bases; nucleotides not matched to a gene: 8. Germline V gives CDR1 MDHEN, CDR2 SYDVKM. CDR3 length equals 15 residues. The CDR3 sequence is CASSSGGTGGDTQYF. CDR3 DNA sequence: TGTGCCAGCAGTTCGGGTGGGACAGGCGGAGATACGCAGTATTTT.

The chain joins TRBV30 to TRBJ2-2; D perhaps matches TRBD2 (6 bases). V lost 8 bases to trimming and J lost 4 bases, with 17 bases between them. CDR3 length: 14 amino acids. Germline lookup yields CDR1 GTSNPN and CDR2 SVGIG (reference sequence). The CDR3 coding sequence is TGTGCCGGACGACCCGGGGGTTTCACCGGGGAGCTGTTTTTT. It specifies CAGRPGGFTGELFF.

V usage is TRBV18 and J usage is TRBJ2-1; 9 bases map to TRBD2. Per the germline V gene, CDR1 is KGHSH and CDR2 is LQKENI. J was trimmed by 3 bases and V by 2 bases; bases with no gene match: 5. CDR3 length equals 16 residues. The CDR3 sequence: CASSPKVAGVYNEQFF. The DNA for the CDR3 is TGTGCCAGCTCACCAAAAGTAGCGGGGGTCTACAATGAGCAGTTCTTC. Complete variable domain (other parts from reference TRBV18 and TRBJ2-1): NAGVMQNPRHLVRRRGQEARLRCSPMKGHSHVYWYRQLPEEGLKFMVYLQKENIIDESGMPKERFSAEFPKEGPSILRIQQVVRGDSAAYFCASSPKVAGVYNEQFFGPGTRLTVL.

This clone was seen many times. This sequence joins TRBV29-1 and TRBJ1-2; weak D call: TRBD1 (5 bases). V lost 6 bases to trimming and J lost 2 bases, with 7 bases between them. Germline values: CDR1 SQVTM, CDR2 ANQGSEA. This CDR3 spans 11 amino acids. Here the CDR3 DNA reads TGCAGCGTCTCAGGGAACTATGGCTACACCTTC. Translated: CSVSGNYGYTF.

The chain carries TRBV7-8 and TRBJ1-1; 7 bases are a match to TRBD1. CDR1 is SGHVS, CDR2 FQNEAQ, per germline. The CDR3 extends over 13 amino acids. Trimming cost V 3 bases and J 8 bases; bases outside gene matches: 6. DNA of the CDR3: TGTGCCAGCAGCTTCGAGAACAGGGGAGAAGCTTTCTTT. This sequence encodes CASSFENRGEAFF.

V usage is TRBV4-2 and J usage is TRBJ1-2; perhaps TRBD1 as D (5 bases). The ends were cut back, 2 bases at V and 6 bases at J, with 10 bases in the middle. The CDR3 sequence is 13 residues long. Germline V gene lookup returns CDR1 LGHNA and CDR2 YNFKEQ. The DNA for the CDR3 is TGTGCCAGCAGCCAATTTGAAGGGGATGGCTACACCTTC. This sequence encodes CASSQFEGDGYTF.

This clone was counted only a few times. The CDR3 DNA reads as TGTGCCACCAGCAGAGATGCGGCTAGCGGGAGGATTGAGCAGTTCTTC. This encodes CATSRDAASGRIEQFF. This chain connects TRBV15 to TRBJ2-1, with 11 bases aligning to TRBD2. Looked up from germline, CDR1 is LNHNV and CDR2 is YYDKDF (reference sequence). The junction had 7 bases not matched to a gene; V was cut back by 0 bases and J by 9 bases. This CDR3 contains 16 residues.

The sample holds a few counts of this clone. The V call is TRBV30, the J call TRBJ1-1; a weak D match, TRBD1 (6 bases). Germline V gene data show CDR1 as GTSNPN and CDR2 as SVGIG (reference sequence). The CDR3 runs to 12 residues. V lost 2 bases, J lost 6 bases, and 10 bases lay in between. CDR3 DNA: TGTGCCTGGAGTCAAGGGGGATCTGAAGCTTTCTTT. It specifies CAWSQGGSEAFF.

This clone showed up just a few times. V is TRBV18 and J is TRBJ2-1, with 7 positions matching TRBD2. In germline, CDR1 is KGHSH, CDR2 LQKENI. The CDR3 consists of 15 residues. V lost 9 bases and J lost 0; bases outside the gene matches: 8. The CDR3 loop reads CASRPGGSSYNEQFF. The CDR3 DNA is TGTGCCAGTCGACCCGGGGGGAGCTCCTACAATGAGCAGTTCTTC. The variable domain in full, with the rest retrieved from reference TRBV18 and TRBJ2-1, is NAGVMQNPRHLVRRRGQEARLRCSPMKGHSHVYWYRQLPEEGLKFMVYLQKENIIDESGMPKERFSAEFPKEGPSILRIQQVVRGDSAAYFCASRPGGSSYNEQFFGPGTRLTVL.

This chain joins TRBV9 and TRBJ2-7, with D possibly being TRBD1 (5 bases). The CDR3 has 13 residues. Trimming stripped 4 bases from V and 0 bases from J, with 8 bases between. Looked up from germline, CDR1 is SGDLS and CDR2 is YYNGEE. This CDR3 reads CASSPRGSYEQYF. CDR3 in DNA: TGTGCCAGCAGCCCAAGGGGCTCCTACGAGCAGTACTTC.

This clone has a handful of counts. This rearrangement joins TRBV29-1 to TRBJ2-1, with 9 bases lining up with TRBD2. CDR3 length: 15 residues. Germline V gene sequence: CDR1 SQVTM, CDR2 ANQGSEA. V lost 4 bases, J lost 4 bases, and 8 bases stayed unmatched. CDR3 nucleotide sequence: TGCAGCGTTGGAATGACTAGCGGACCATACAATGAGCAGTTCTTC. The encoded protein is CSVGMTSGPYNEQFF.

In this sample, this clone turned up a few times. The chain combines TRBV7-2 with TRBJ1-5; no definite D call. CDR1 SGHTA and CDR2 FQGNSA come from the germline V gene. CDR3 length: 13 residues. The ends were cut back, 5 bases at V and 8 bases at J, with 13 bases in the middle. This CDR3 is CASSPFSGEPQHF. The CDR3 DNA follows: TGTGCCAGCAGCCCATTCTCCGGGGAGCCCCAGCATTTT.

The chain has TRBV10-3 and TRBJ2-1, with TRBD1 identical over 7 bases. The CDR3 has 14 residues. Germline values: CDR1 ENHRY, CDR2 SYGVKD. The J segment lost 3 bases and the V segment lost 3 bases, leaving 2 bases of the junction unmatched. The CDR3 region is CAISDRDSYNEQFF. The CDR3 nucleotides are TGTGCCATCAGTGACCGGGACAGCTACAATGAGCAGTTCTTC.

This rearrangement joins TRBV2 to TRBJ1-2; D gene ambiguous. In germline, CDR1 is SNHLY, CDR2 FYNNEI. This CDR3 is 12 amino acids long. The V and J ends lost 3 bases and 4 bases respectively, with 6 bases between them. The DNA of the CDR3 is TGTGCCAGCAGTGACAGGCGCTATGGCTACACCTTC. Amino acid sequence: CASSDRRYGYTF.

The chain joins TRBV5-6 to TRBJ2-7; TRBD1 agrees at 8 bases. Germline-derived CDR1 and CDR2 are SGHDT and YYEEEE. CDR3 length equals 16 residues. V shed 0 bases and J 1 base; nucleotides not matched to a gene: 6. The CDR3 protein is CASSLGQGMFSYEQYF. The CDR3 nucleotides read TGTGCCAGCAGCTTGGGACAGGGGATGTTTTCCTACGAGCAGTACTTC.

This clone was counted between two and nine times. The V and J genes are TRBV5-4 and TRBJ2-7, with 8 bases matching TRBD2. The CDR3 loop spans 14 amino acids. The V gene end was trimmed by 2 bases and the J gene end by 5 bases; junction bases not matched to a gene: 6. The germline V gene has CDR1 SGHNT and CDR2 YYREEE (reference sequence). CDR3 bases: TGTGCCAGCAGCTTAATAGCGGGGATGAACGAGCAGTACTTC. This sequence encodes CASSLIAGMNEQYF.

The rearrangement links TRBV15 to TRBJ2-2, with TRBD2 as a possible D gene (6 bases). This CDR3 is built from 14 residues. Trimming took off 9 bases at V and 5 bases at J, with 16 bases between the two ends. From germline, CDR1 is LNHNV and CDR2 YYDKDF (reference sequence). CDR3 region: CATSEQRVTGELFF. The CDR3 DNA follows: TGTGCCACTTCGGAGCAGCGGGTGACCGGGGAGCTGTTTTTT.

This chain uses TRBV5-3 with TRBJ2-7, with TRBD2 matching over 11 bases. TRBV5-3 is an ORF, and what it does is uncertain. The CDR3 is made up of 18 amino acids. The V segment lost 1 base and the J segment 2 bases; nucleotides outside the gene matches: 11. CDR3 residues: CARSLIPPGLAGAYEQYF. As DNA, the CDR3 is TGTGCCAGAAGCTTGATTCCCCCTGGACTAGCGGGTGCCTACGAGCAGTACTTC.

This clone came up many times. This sequence joins TRBV28 and TRBJ2-7; D is unclear. Germline CDR1 MDHEN, CDR2 SYDVKM. V shed 7 bases and J shed 5 bases, with 15 bases lying between them. The CDR3 extends over 13 amino acids. This chain's CDR3 is CASTTTIADEQYF. The CDR3 coding sequence is TGTGCCAGCACCACAACGATTGCCGACGAGCAGTACTTC.

The CDR3 region has the DNA TGCGCCAGCAGCTTGGTAGGGACAGGGTACGAAAAACTGTTTTTT. Translation: CASSLVGTGYEKLFF. The chain is built from TRBV5-1 and TRBJ1-4, with 9 nucleotides matching TRBD1. There are 15 residues in the CDR3. The trim removed 0 bases at V and 8 bases at J, leaving 5 bases unmatched. Germline V gene sequence: CDR1 SGHRS, CDR2 YFSETQ.

This clone has ten or more counts. The chain uses TRBV28 and TRBJ1-5, with 7 bases fitting TRBD1. The CDR3 sequence is 13 residues long. Germline lookup yields CDR1 MDHEN and CDR2 SYDVKM. V lost 7 bases and J lost 7; bases outside the gene matches: 7. The CDR3 protein is CASIQGLKQPQHF. CDR3 in DNA: TGTGCCAGCATACAGGGGCTTAAGCAGCCCCAGCATTTT.

This clone was seen a few times. The chain employs TRBV28 and TRBJ2-1, with 9 bases aligning to TRBD2. Trimming cost V 3 bases and J 7 bases; bases outside gene matches: 10. Per the germline V gene, CDR1 is MDHEN and CDR2 is SYDVKM. The CDR3 spans 16 residues. CDR3 residues: CASSLLGGRGGNEQFF. Written as DNA, the CDR3 is TGTGCCAGCAGTTTGCTTGGCGGGAGGGGGGGAAATGAGCAGTTCTTC.

The chain has TRBV5-1 and TRBJ2-5, with a possible D match to TRBD1 (6 bases). Trimming took off 2 bases at V and 2 bases at J, with 10 bases between the two ends. Germline assignment: CDR1 SGHRS and CDR2 YFSETQ. The CDR3 has 14 residues. Written as DNA, the CDR3 is TGCGCCAGCAGCTTTCAGACAGGACAAGAGACCCAGTACTTC. As protein: CASSFQTGQETQYF. Combining the CDR3 with reference TRBV5-1 and TRBJ2-5 gives the whole variable domain KAGVTQTPRYLIKTRGQQVTLSCSPISGHRSVSWYQQTPGQGLQFLFEYFSETQRNKGNFPGRFSGRQFSNSRSEMNVSTLELGDSALYLCASSFQTGQETQYFGPGTRLLVL.

This rearrangement joins TRBV28 to TRBJ1-1; tentatively, D is TRBD1 (5 bases). CDR3 length equals 17 residues. The germline V and J ends were trimmed by 3 bases and 0 bases, with 17 bases remaining between them. Germline loops: CDR1 MDHEN, CDR2 SYDVKM. CDR3 DNA: TGTGCCAGCAGTTTGTCAGGGTTCAGAAGAATGAACACTGAAGCTTTCTTT. This gives the protein CASSLSGFRRMNTEAFF.

This clone was detected a few times. In DNA, the CDR3 is TGTGCCAGCAGCCTGCTGACTACTTTAGCCAAAAACATTCAGTACTTC. Protein sequence: CASSLLTTLAKNIQYF. V is TRBV11-2 and J is TRBJ2-4; D may be TRBD2 (5 bases). V lost 5 bases, J lost 0 bases, and 14 bases lay in between. Looked up from germline, CDR1 is SGHAT and CDR2 is FQNNGV. The CDR3 extends over 16 amino acids.

The chain links TRBV10-3 to TRBJ2-5; D call uncertain. The last part of the DNA fits TRBJ2-7 better; the J call may be wrong. The germline V gene has CDR1 ENHRY and CDR2 SYGVKD. The CDR3 runs 13 residues. CDR3 sequence (DNA): TGTGCCATCAGTGATTCCGCGGCTGGCGAGCAGTACTTC. Translating gives CAISDSAAGEQYF.

This clone turned up a few times. The chain carries TRBV11-2 and TRBJ2-6; 14 bases are shared with TRBD2. CDR1 is SGHAT and CDR2 is FQNNGV in the germline V gene. Trimming cost V 0 bases and J 0 bases; bases outside gene matches: 4. This CDR3 has 20 residues. CDR3 sequence (DNA): TGTGCCAGCAGCTTAGAGGGACTAGCGGGAGTATACTCTGGGGCCAACGTCCTGACTTTC. Translating gives CASSLEGLAGVYSGANVLTF.

The sample holds many counts of this clone. The J gene is TRBJ2-3, the V gene TRBV30; 9 bases are shared with TRBD1. After removal of 3 bases from V and 6 bases from J, the junction contained 7 bases not matched to a gene. Germline lookup yields CDR1 GTSNPN and CDR2 SVGIG (reference sequence). This CDR3 contains 14 residues. The CDR3 nucleotides read TGTGCCTGGAGGACAGGGGGTGGCTGGGATACGCAGTATTTT. Protein product: CAWRTGGGWDTQYF.